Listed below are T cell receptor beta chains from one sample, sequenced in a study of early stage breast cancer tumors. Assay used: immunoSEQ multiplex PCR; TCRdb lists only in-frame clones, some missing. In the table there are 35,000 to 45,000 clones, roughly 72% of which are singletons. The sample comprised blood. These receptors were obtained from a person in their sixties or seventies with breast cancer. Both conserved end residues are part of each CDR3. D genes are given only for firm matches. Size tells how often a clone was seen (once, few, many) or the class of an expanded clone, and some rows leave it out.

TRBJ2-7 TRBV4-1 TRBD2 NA CASSRSLAGVYEQYF TGCGCCAGCAGCCGTAGTCTAGCGGGGGTATACGAGCAGTACTTC
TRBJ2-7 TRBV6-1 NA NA CASTLHSDPTYEQYF TGTGCCAGCACCTTGCACAGTGATCCTACCTACGAGCAGTACTTC
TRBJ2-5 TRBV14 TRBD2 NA CASSQRLAGETQYF TGTGCCAGCAGCCAACGGCTAGCGGGAGAGACCCAGTACTTC
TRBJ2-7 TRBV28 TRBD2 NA CASSPGLAGTYEQYF TGTGCCAGCAGCCCGGGACTAGCGGGAACCTACGAGCAGTACTTC
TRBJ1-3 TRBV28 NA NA CASRSTDRNTIYF TGTGCCTCCCGCTCCACAGATAGAAACACCATATATTTT
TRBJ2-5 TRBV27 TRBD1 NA CASRRGQGKETQYF TGTGCCAGCAGGCGGGGACAGGGTAAAGAGACCCAGTACTTC
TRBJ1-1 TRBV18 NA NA CASSPSTNTEAFF TGTGCCAGCTCACCATCAACGAACACTGAAGCTTTCTTT
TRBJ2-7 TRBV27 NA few CASSATRGYEQYF TGTGCCAGCAGTGCGACTAGAGGCTACGAGCAGTACTTC
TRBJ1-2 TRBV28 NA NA CASTLHRASYGYTF TGTGCCAGCACCCTTCACAGGGCAAGCTATGGCTACACCTTC
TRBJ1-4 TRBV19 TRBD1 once CASSNRGRGIEKLFF TGTGCCAGTAGTAACAGGGGTAGGGGGATTGAAAAACTGTTTTTT
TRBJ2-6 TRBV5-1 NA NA CASSPLYGVGANVLTF TGCGCCAGCAGCCCCCTTTATGGTGTTGGGGCCAACGTCCTGACTTTC
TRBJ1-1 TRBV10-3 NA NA CAISESMGFSGVTEAFF TGTGCCATCAGTGAGTCGATGGGGTTCAGCGGGGTGACTGAAGCTTTCTTT
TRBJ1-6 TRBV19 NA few CASSPREYSPLHF TGTGCCAGTAGTCCCAGGGAATATTCACCCCTCCACTTT
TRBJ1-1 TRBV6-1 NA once CASSDRGVTEAFF TGTGCCAGCAGTGACAGGGGAGTTACTGAAGCTTTCTTT
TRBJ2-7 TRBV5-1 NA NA CASSAQGYEQYF TGCGCCAGCAGCGCCCAGGGCTACGAGCAGTACTTC
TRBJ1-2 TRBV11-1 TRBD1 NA CASQLGQGPLTF TGTGCCAGCCAGCTTGGACAGGGGCCTTTAACCTTC
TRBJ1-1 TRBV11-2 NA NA CASSAQGRVTEAFF TGTGCCAGCAGCGCACAGGGTAGGGTCACTGAAGCTTTCTTT
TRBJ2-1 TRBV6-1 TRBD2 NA CASSRLAFDEQFF TGTGCCAGCAGCCGACTAGCGTTCGATGAGCAGTTCTTC
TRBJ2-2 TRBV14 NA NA CASSPPVIRGYTGELFF TGTGCCAGCAGCCCACCTGTTATCCGGGGCTACACCGGGGAGCTGTTTTTT
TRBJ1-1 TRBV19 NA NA CASKSSRGNTEAFF TGTGCCAGTAAATCTTCCAGGGGGAACACTGAAGCTTTCTTT